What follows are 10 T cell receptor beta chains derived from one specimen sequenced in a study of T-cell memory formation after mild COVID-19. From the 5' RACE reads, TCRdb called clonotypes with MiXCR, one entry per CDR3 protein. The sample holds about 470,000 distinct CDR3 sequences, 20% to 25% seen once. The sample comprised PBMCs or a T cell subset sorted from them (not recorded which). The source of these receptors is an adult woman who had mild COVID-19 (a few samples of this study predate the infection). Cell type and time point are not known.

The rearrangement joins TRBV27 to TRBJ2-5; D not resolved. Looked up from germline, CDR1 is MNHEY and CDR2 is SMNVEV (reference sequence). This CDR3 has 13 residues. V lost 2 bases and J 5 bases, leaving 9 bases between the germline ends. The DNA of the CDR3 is TGTGCCAGCAGTTTAGTGTCCTGGGAGACCCAGTACTTC. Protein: CASSLVSWETQYF.

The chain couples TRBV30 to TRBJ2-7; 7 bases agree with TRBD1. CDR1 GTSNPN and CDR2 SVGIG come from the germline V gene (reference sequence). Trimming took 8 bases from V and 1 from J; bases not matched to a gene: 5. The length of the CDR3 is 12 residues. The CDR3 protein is CAADRPSYEQYF. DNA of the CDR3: TGTGCCGCGGACAGGCCTTCCTACGAGCAGTACTTC.

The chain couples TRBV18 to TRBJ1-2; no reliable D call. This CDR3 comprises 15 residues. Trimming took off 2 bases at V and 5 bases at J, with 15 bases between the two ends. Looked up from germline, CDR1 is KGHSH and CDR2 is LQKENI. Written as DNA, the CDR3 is TGTGCCAGCTCACCAGTCGGCGTGGAAGGGTATGGCTACACCTTC. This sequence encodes CASSPVGVEGYGYTF.

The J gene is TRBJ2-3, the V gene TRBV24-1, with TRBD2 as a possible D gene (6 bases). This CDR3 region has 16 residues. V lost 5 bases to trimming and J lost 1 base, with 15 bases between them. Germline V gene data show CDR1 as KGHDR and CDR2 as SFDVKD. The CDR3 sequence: CATSVLAVAGTDTQYF. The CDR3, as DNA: TGTGCCACCAGTGTATTAGCGGTCGCCGGCACAGATACGCAGTATTTT.

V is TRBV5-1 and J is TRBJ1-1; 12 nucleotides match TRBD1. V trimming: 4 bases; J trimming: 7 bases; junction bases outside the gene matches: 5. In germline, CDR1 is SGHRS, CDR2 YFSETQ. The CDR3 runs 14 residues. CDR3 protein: CASSPGQGANEAFF. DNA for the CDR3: TGCGCCAGCAGCCCGGGACAGGGGGCGAATGAAGCTTTCTTT.

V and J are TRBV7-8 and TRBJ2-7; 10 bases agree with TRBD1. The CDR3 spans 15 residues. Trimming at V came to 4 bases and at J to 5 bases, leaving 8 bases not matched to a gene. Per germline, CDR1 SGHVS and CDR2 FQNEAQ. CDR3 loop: CASSSPGTGAHEQYF. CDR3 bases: TGTGCCAGCAGCTCGCCTGGGACAGGGGCCCACGAGCAGTACTTC. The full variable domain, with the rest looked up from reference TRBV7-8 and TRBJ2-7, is GAGVSQSPRYKVAKRGQDVALRCDPISGHVSLFWYQQALGQGPEFLTYFQNEAQLDKSGLPSDRFFAERPEGSVSTLKIQRTQQEDSAVYLCASSSPGTGAHEQYFGPGTRLTVT.

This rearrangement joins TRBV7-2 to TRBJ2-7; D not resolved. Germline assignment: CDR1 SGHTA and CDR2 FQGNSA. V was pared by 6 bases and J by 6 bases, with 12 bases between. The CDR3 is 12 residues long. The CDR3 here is CASSRPDAEQYF. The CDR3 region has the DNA TGTGCCAGCAGTCGTCCGGATGCCGAGCAGTACTTC.

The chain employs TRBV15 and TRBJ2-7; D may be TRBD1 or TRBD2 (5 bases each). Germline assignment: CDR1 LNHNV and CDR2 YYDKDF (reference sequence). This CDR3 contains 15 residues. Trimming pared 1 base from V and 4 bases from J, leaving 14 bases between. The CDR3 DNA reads TGTGCCACCAGCAGAGCTCGGGGTAACAGGTACGAGCAGTACTTC. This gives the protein CATSRARGNRYEQYF.

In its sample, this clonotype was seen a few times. DNA of the CDR3: TGCAGTGCTAGTACCAGCCATGACTACGAGCAGTACTTC. Amino acid sequence: CSASTSHDYEQYF. This chain connects TRBV20-1 to TRBJ2-7; D gene ambiguous. Trimming took off 3 bases at V and 3 bases at J, with 12 bases between the two ends. CDR1 and CDR2 from the germline V gene are DFQATT and SNEGSKA (reference sequence). The CDR3 is made up of 13 amino acids.

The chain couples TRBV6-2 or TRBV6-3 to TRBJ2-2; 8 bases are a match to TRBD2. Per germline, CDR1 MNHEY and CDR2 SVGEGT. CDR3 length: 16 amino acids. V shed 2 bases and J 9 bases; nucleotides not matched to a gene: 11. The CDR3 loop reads CASSYRWRGEVRELFF. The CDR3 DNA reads TGTGCCAGCAGTTACCGTTGGCGGGGGGAAGTGAGGGAGCTGTTTTTT.